The TCR beta chain under discussion was sequenced for a study of shared clonotypes between healthy human individuals. As for this clone: Its antigen is unknown.

The authors loaded roughly 200 ng DNA, tens of thousands of T cell genomes, into sorted-subset replicate PCRs. TCRdb's copy holds only in-frame clones and misses some; the assay was immunoSEQ multiplex PCR. The table shows approximately 1.4 million clones, with approximately 98% occurring only once. Germline V lookup: CDR1 LNHDA, CDR2 SQIVND (reference sequence). There are 13 residues in the CDR3. V was trimmed by 10 bases and J by 1 base, leaving 13 bases between them. Study conclusions and caveats: The naive CD4 repertoires of a few donors were compared, and roughly 5% of clonotypes were shared.

The origin of this receptor is a man younger than 45 in good health. Source material: naive CD4+ T cells sorted from blood. The subset here: CD45RA+ positively selected. V usage is TRBV19 and J usage is TRBJ1-2, with D uncertain. The DNA of the CDR3 is TGTGCCACTCGAGAGGGATTTAACTATGGCTACACCTTC. This translates into CATREGFNYGYTF. Full variable domain (remainder filled in from reference TRBV19 and TRBJ1-2): DGGITQSPKYLFRKEGQNVTLSCEQNLNHDAMYWYRQDPGQGLRLIYYSQIVNDFQKGDIAEGYSVSREKKESFPLTVTSAQKNPTAFYLCATREGFNYGYTFGSGTRLTVV.